This is a list of T cell receptor beta chains from one sample in a study of graft-versus-host responses after intestinal transplantation. The protocol was immunoSEQ multiplex PCR, while the TCRdb copy is restricted to in-frame clones and leaves out a portion. This sample has about 100,000 clones; 75% to 95% occur once, and the top ten carry roughly 15%. This specimen consisted of PBMCs, obtained about 460 days after intestinal transplant. The receptors shown here come from a human patient who received an intestinal transplant, so some T cells may come from the graft donor. Each CDR3 is given with its conserved first and last residue. Each record gives: clone size, D gene, J gene, V gene, CDR3 DNA, CDR3 protein. A D gene is named only where the DNA matches it firmly. Part of the rows lack a size; the others show once, few, many or a class for expanded clones.

clone size: -
D gene: TRBD1
J gene: TRBJ2-1
V gene: TRBV4-1
CDR3 DNA: TGCGCCAGCAGTCCCGGGACAGGTTACGAGCAGTTCTTC
CDR3 protein: CASSPGTGYEQFF

clone size: -
D gene: -
J gene: TRBJ1-1
V gene: TRBV5-1
CDR3 DNA: TGCGCCAGCAGCACAACCGGGAGAAACACTGAAGCTTTCTTT
CDR3 protein: CASSTTGRNTEAFF

clone size: -
D gene: -
J gene: TRBJ2-7
V gene: TRBV19
CDR3 DNA: TGTGCCAGTAGTGGGGATTGGTACGAGCAGTACTTC
CDR3 protein: CASSGDWYEQYF

clone size: -
D gene: TRBD1
J gene: TRBJ1-2
V gene: TRBV6-5
CDR3 DNA: TGTGCCAGCAGTTCCCTCCTCCAGGGGGGAGGCTACACCTTC
CDR3 protein: CASSSLLQGGGYTF

clone size: -
D gene: -
J gene: TRBJ1-1
V gene: TRBV4-1
CDR3 DNA: TGCGCCAGCAGCCTGGAGGGGCTGAACACTGAAGCTTTCTTT
CDR3 protein: CASSLEGLNTEAFF

clone size: -
D gene: TRBD1
J gene: TRBJ2-7
V gene: TRBV4-1
CDR3 DNA: TGCGCCAGCAGCCAACCACTTCTGACAGGGTCCTACGAGCAGTACTTC
CDR3 protein: CASSQPLLTGSYEQYF

clone size: -
D gene: TRBD1
J gene: TRBJ1-5
V gene: TRBV7-8
CDR3 DNA: TGTGCCAGCGAGACAGGGGAAGGCAATCAGCCCCAGCATTTT
CDR3 protein: CASETGEGNQPQHF

clone size: -
D gene: -
J gene: TRBJ1-2
V gene: TRBV7-2
CDR3 DNA: TGTGCCAGCAGCTTATTCTCGTCCTATGGCTACACCTTC
CDR3 protein: CASSLFSSYGYTF

clone size: -
D gene: TRBD1
J gene: TRBJ2-5
V gene: TRBV5-1
CDR3 DNA: TGCGCCAGCACACGGACAGGTCAAGAGACCCAGTACTTC
CDR3 protein: CASTRTGQETQYF

clone size: -
D gene: -
J gene: TRBJ2-1
V gene: TRBV9
CDR3 DNA: TGTGCCAGCAGCGTAGGGGACGGCAAGAATGAGCAGTTCTTC
CDR3 protein: CASSVGDGKNEQFF

clone size: -
D gene: -
J gene: TRBJ2-7
V gene: TRBV29-1
CDR3 DNA: TGCAGCGTTGTTTTTGGGGGCGATTCCCGTTCCTACGAGCAGTACTTC
CDR3 protein: CSVVFGGDSRSYEQYF

clone size: -
D gene: -
J gene: TRBJ2-7
V gene: TRBV6-5
CDR3 DNA: TGTGCCAGCAGTCGAGTACAGGGATACGAGCAGTACTTC
CDR3 protein: CASSRVQGYEQYF

clone size: -
D gene: -
J gene: TRBJ2-7
V gene: TRBV5-1
CDR3 DNA: TGCGCCAGCAGCTTGGGCAGGGACTCCTACGAGCAGTACTTC
CDR3 protein: CASSLGRDSYEQYF

clone size: -
D gene: -
J gene: TRBJ1-1
V gene: TRBV4-1
CDR3 DNA: TGCGCCAGCAGCCAAATGGGGTTCAGAACGAACACTGAAGCTTTCTTT
CDR3 protein: CASSQMGFRTNTEAFF

clone size: -
D gene: TRBD1
J gene: TRBJ1-1
V gene: TRBV6-5
CDR3 DNA: TGTGCCAGCAGAACCACAGGGGCCTTCACTGAAGCTTTCTTT
CDR3 protein: CASRTTGAFTEAFF

clone size: -
D gene: -
J gene: TRBJ1-1
V gene: TRBV6-5
CDR3 DNA: TGTGCCAGCAGTTACTCAAGGATGAACACTGAAGCTTTCTTT
CDR3 protein: CASSYSRMNTEAFF

clone size: -
D gene: -
J gene: TRBJ1-5
V gene: TRBV5-5
CDR3 DNA: TGTGCCAGCAGCTTGGCCTCGGGCCCCCCGAGGCCCCAGCATTTT
CDR3 protein: CASSLASGPPRPQHF

clone size: -
D gene: -
J gene: TRBJ2-3
V gene: TRBV7-9
CDR3 DNA: TGTGCCAGCAGCTTAGGCAGGATTGGTCCGGATACGCAGTATTTT
CDR3 protein: CASSLGRIGPDTQYF

clone size: -
D gene: -
J gene: TRBJ2-5
V gene: TRBV7-3
CDR3 DNA: TGTGCCAGCAGCTCTGGAGGCCAGGAGACCCAGTACTTC
CDR3 protein: CASSSGGQETQYF

clone size: -
D gene: TRBD1
J gene: TRBJ2-1
V gene: TRBV11-2
CDR3 DNA: TGTGCCAGCAGGAAAACAGGGGGCGGCCGGACCTACAATGAGCAGTTCTTC
CDR3 protein: CASRKTGGGRTYNEQFF

clone size: -
D gene: -
J gene: TRBJ1-2
V gene: TRBV9
CDR3 DNA: TGTGCCAGCAGCGTAAGGGCAGGGGTTAACTATGGCTACACCTTC
CDR3 protein: CASSVRAGVNYGYTF

clone size: -
D gene: -
J gene: TRBJ2-4
V gene: TRBV5-8
CDR3 DNA: TGTGCCAGCAGCGTAGGACCGCAGAGTCGGGGCATTCAGTACTTC
CDR3 protein: CASSVGPQSRGIQYF

clone size: -
D gene: TRBD2
J gene: TRBJ2-1
V gene: TRBV6-4
CDR3 DNA: TGTGCCAGCAGTGAAGCGGGGGGCGGGAATGAGCAGTTCTTC
CDR3 protein: CASSEAGGGNEQFF

clone size: -
D gene: -
J gene: TRBJ1-4
V gene: TRBV5-8
CDR3 DNA: TGTGCCAGCAGCCACACAAGGGGAATGGGTAATGAAAAACTGTTTTTT
CDR3 protein: CASSHTRGMGNEKLFF

clone size: -
D gene: -
J gene: TRBJ1-2
V gene: TRBV4-1
CDR3 DNA: TGCGCCAGCAGCCAAGAGACGGCGAACTATGGCTACACCTTC
CDR3 protein: CASSQETANYGYTF

clone size: -
D gene: -
J gene: TRBJ2-3
V gene: TRBV7-6
CDR3 DNA: TGTGCCAGCAGCTTAGGAGAAGGACCCAACGCAGATACGCAGTATTTT
CDR3 protein: CASSLGEGPNADTQYF

clone size: -
D gene: TRBD1
J gene: TRBJ1-2
V gene: TRBV19
CDR3 DNA: TGTGCCAGTAGTATCCTAGGACAGGGTCTAGAAGCTAACTATGGCTACACCTTC
CDR3 protein: CASSILGQGLEANYGYTF

clone size: -
D gene: -
J gene: TRBJ1-2
V gene: TRBV7-9
CDR3 DNA: TGTGCCAGCAGCCCCGGTTTTCGGGGCTACACCTTC
CDR3 protein: CASSPGFRGYTF

clone size: -
D gene: TRBD2
J gene: TRBJ2-7
V gene: TRBV28
CDR3 DNA: TGTGCCAGCCGGGAAATAGCGGGGGGGCCCTATGAGCAGTACTTC
CDR3 protein: CASREIAGGPYEQYF

clone size: few
D gene: -
J gene: TRBJ1-3
V gene: TRBV7-9
CDR3 DNA: TGTGCGGGGGGTGGCTGGAGCTCTGGAAACACCATATATTTT
CDR3 protein: CAGGGWSSGNTIYF

clone size: -
D gene: -
J gene: TRBJ2-5
V gene: TRBV9
CDR3 DNA: TGTGCCAGCAGCGTAGCCACACCAGAGACCCAGTACTTC
CDR3 protein: CASSVATPETQYF

clone size: -
D gene: -
J gene: TRBJ1-1
V gene: TRBV4-1
CDR3 DNA: TGCGCCAGCAGCCAAGTTCCTACTCTGAACACTGAAGCTTTCTTT
CDR3 protein: CASSQVPTLNTEAFF

clone size: -
D gene: -
J gene: TRBJ1-2
V gene: TRBV5-1
CDR3 DNA: TGCGCCAGCAGCGGCCCTGGGATAGGCTACACCTTC
CDR3 protein: CASSGPGIGYTF

clone size: once
D gene: -
J gene: TRBJ1-5
V gene: TRBV21-1
CDR3 DNA: -
CDR3 protein: CASSKVGSGSGHQPQHF

clone size: -
D gene: TRBD1
J gene: TRBJ2-2
V gene: TRBV9
CDR3 DNA: TGTGCCAGCAGAGTCGCCCCAGGGGGCGCATCCGGGGAGCTGTTTTTT
CDR3 protein: CASRVAPGGASGELFF

clone size: -
D gene: -
J gene: TRBJ2-5
V gene: TRBV7-8
CDR3 DNA: TGTGCCAGCAGCTCCAACCTCCAAGAGACCCAGTACTTC
CDR3 protein: CASSSNLQETQYF

clone size: -
D gene: -
J gene: TRBJ2-7
V gene: TRBV6-5
CDR3 DNA: TGTGCCAGCAGTTACTCGGGGGCCAGCTCCTACGAGCAGTACTTC
CDR3 protein: CASSYSGASSYEQYF

clone size: -
D gene: TRBD1
J gene: TRBJ2-2
V gene: TRBV10-1
CDR3 DNA: TGCGCCAGCAGTGAACTCTCCGGGACAGGGAGCACCGGGGAGCTGTTTTTT
CDR3 protein: CASSELSGTGSTGELFF

clone size: -
D gene: -
J gene: TRBJ1-5
V gene: TRBV5-4
CDR3 DNA: TGTGCCAGCAGCTTTGGCGGTGCGGCCCAGCCCCAGCATTTT
CDR3 protein: CASSFGGAAQPQHF